Listed here are 20 T cell receptor beta chains from one sample, sequenced in a study of beta chain features in type 1 diabetes (dated by TCRdb to 2017 to 2018). Here is what the overall study found, with its caveats: In all four CD4+ subsets, TCRB CDR3 length was moderately but significantly shorter in type 1 diabetes patients.

Their specific antigens are unknown. Receptor libraries were prepared by the immunoSEQ multiplex PCR assay. All of the isolated RNA was reverse transcribed with the High Capacity cDNA Reverse Transcription Kit, so expressed TCRB transcripts were sequenced. The immuneACCESS repertoire file appears here via TCRdb, limited to in-frame rearrangements. These files lack a portion of the clones; in checked studies, under half of the deficit traces to unresolved V genes, and the cause of the others is not known. The sample has more than 300,000 clones on record, over 8.5% of them singletons. The top ten constitute 0.55% to 0.75% of the sample. Sequenced input: central memory CD4+ T cells from blood. Receptors originate from a man aged 25 to 40 with type 1 diabetes.

The sample holds a few counts of this clone. The J gene is TRBJ1-2, the V gene TRBV30; D call uncertain. V dropped 0 bases and J dropped 4 bases, with 12 bases sitting between them. Germline V gene lookup returns CDR1 GTSNPN and CDR2 SVGIG (reference sequence). CDR3 size: 14 residues. In DNA form, the CDR3 reads TGTGCCTGGAGTGTATCGGTCGGCTCCTATGGCTACACCTTC. Translation: CAWSVSVGSYGYTF.

This clone has at least ten counts. The same CDR3 also results from other DNA sequences found in this sample. The gene calls are TRBV7-3 and TRBJ2-1; no firm D call. V was shortened by 2 bases and J by 5 bases, with 7 bases between the two germline ends. The V gene's germline CDR1 is SGHTA and CDR2 FQGTGA. The CDR3 runs to 13 residues. The CDR3 DNA reads TGTGCCAGCAGCTTAGGGCCCAACAATGAGCAGTTCTTC. Protein product: CASSLGPNNEQFF.

This clone appeared many times. The genes are TRBV13 and TRBJ2-2; no definite D call. Per germline, CDR1 PRHDT and CDR2 FYEKMQ (reference sequence). This CDR3 comprises 12 residues. V lost 5 bases and J 2 bases, leaving 3 bases between the germline ends. CDR3: CASSINTGELFF. The DNA for the CDR3 is TGTGCCAGCAGCATTAACACCGGGGAGCTGTTTTTT.

This clone has just a few counts. The chain combines TRBV5-4 with TRBJ2-6; TRBD1 is a possible D gene (6 bases). The germline CDR1 and CDR2 sequences are SGHNT and YYREEE (reference sequence). The CDR3 runs to 15 residues. V was clipped by 4 bases and J by 1 base, with 9 bases between them. CDR3 residues: CASSAQGSGANVLTF. The DNA of the CDR3 is TGTGCCAGCAGCGCCCAGGGGTCTGGGGCCAACGTCCTGACTTTC.

This clone occurred a few times. V is TRBV6-1 and J is TRBJ1-1; possible D gene TRBD1, 5 bases. V lost 0 bases to trimming and J lost 6 bases, with 11 bases between them. Per germline, CDR1 MNHNS and CDR2 SASEGT. The CDR3 runs 14 residues. The CDR3 is CASSEAWQGAEAFF. In nucleotides, the CDR3 is TGTGCCAGCAGTGAAGCCTGGCAGGGAGCTGAAGCTTTCTTT.

This clone has a handful of counts. The V gene is TRBV7-9, the J gene TRBJ2-5; 7 bases are shared with TRBD1. The length of the CDR3 is 16 residues. Germline CDR1 and CDR2: SEHNR and FQNEAQ (reference sequence). The J segment lost 4 bases and the V segment lost 4 bases, leaving 12 bases of the junction unmatched. The CDR3, as DNA: TGTGCCAGCAGCTCCGAAGGGGGCGCAAGGGTAGAGACCCAGTACTTC. Protein: CASSSEGGARVETQYF. Based on the CDR3 plus reference TRBV7-9 and TRBJ2-5, the full variable domain is DTGVSQNPRHKITKRGQNVTFRCDPISEHNRLYWYRQTLGQGPEFLTYFQNEAQLEKSRLLSDRFSAERPKGSFSTLEIQRTEQGDSAMYLCASSSEGGARVETQYFGPGTRLLVL.

This chain connects TRBV19 to TRBJ2-2; the match to TRBD1 covers 7 bases. Trimming took 6 bases from V and 3 from J; bases not matched to a gene: 7. This CDR3 region has 15 residues. The germline gives CDR1 LNHDA, CDR2 SQIVND (reference sequence). CDR3 protein: CASRDRFGDTGELFF. In nucleotides, the CDR3 is TGTGCCAGTAGGGACAGGTTTGGGGACACCGGGGAGCTGTTTTTT.

This clone was seen ten or more times. The rearrangement joins TRBV19 to TRBJ2-1; D ambiguous. This CDR3 contains 15 residues. In germline, CDR1 is LNHDA, CDR2 SQIVND (reference sequence). Deletions cut 4 bases from V and 4 bases from J, with 14 bases between. CDR3 DNA sequence: TGTGCCAGTAGTACCGATCACCGGAAGTACAATGAGCAGTTCTTC. This encodes CASSTDHRKYNEQFF.

This chain connects TRBV29-1 to TRBJ2-4; D might be TRBD1 or TRBD2, each matching 5 bases. CDR3 length equals 17 residues. In germline, CDR1 is SQVTM, CDR2 ANQGSEA. The germline V and J ends were trimmed by 4 bases and 1 base, with 20 bases remaining between them. CDR3 sequence reads: CSVAGAEAGLAKNIQYF. CDR3 coding DNA: TGCAGCGTTGCCGGGGCTGAGGCAGGGCTGGCCAAAAACATTCAGTACTTC.

This clone was seen a handful of times. The J gene is TRBJ1-4, the V gene TRBV4-3; D is unclear. The CDR3 is made up of 14 amino acids. Per the germline V gene, CDR1 is LGHNA and CDR2 is YSLEER. V was pared by 4 bases and J by 8 bases, with 14 bases between. In DNA form, the CDR3 reads TGCGCCAGCAGCCTACGGAATTTGGGGGAAAAACTGTTTTTT. Protein: CASSLRNLGEKLFF.

This clone occurred many times. This sequence joins TRBV7-2 and TRBJ1-1; TRBD1 agrees at 8 bases. The V segment lost 5 bases and the J segment 1 base; nucleotides outside the gene matches: 3. Germline CDR1 is SGHTA and CDR2 is FQGNSA. CDR3 size: 14 residues. The CDR3 loop reads CASSRGQGNTEAFF. Written as DNA, the CDR3 is TGTGCCAGCAGCCGTGGACAGGGGAACACTGAAGCTTTCTTT.

This clone was recorded many times. The chain joins TRBV4-1 to TRBJ2-5; D gene uncertain. The CDR3 contains 14 residues. V lost 4 bases, J lost 5 bases, and 14 bases lay in between. The germline CDR1 and CDR2 sequences are MGHRA and YSYEKL. The CDR3 nucleotides are TGCGCCAGCAGCCCACGGACGCTGGGGGAGACCCAGTACTTC. Translated, it gives CASSPRTLGETQYF.

This clone occurred a few times. The J gene is TRBJ2-1, the V gene TRBV5-1; 10 nucleotides line up with TRBD2. From germline, CDR1 is SGHRS and CDR2 YFSETQ. The J segment lost 4 bases and the V segment lost 7 bases, leaving 5 bases of the junction unmatched. This CDR3 is 14 amino acids long. The CDR3 spells CASRGTSEYNEQFF. The CDR3 DNA reads as TGCGCCAGCCGCGGGACTAGCGAATACAATGAGCAGTTCTTC.

This clone came up a few times. The chain joins TRBV21-1 to TRBJ2-1; the tabulated D call, TRBD2, remains unverified against the DNA. TRBV21-1 is listed as a pseudogene. CDR3 size: 16 residues. The CDR3 coding sequence is TGTGCCAGCAGCAAATGGTGGGACCAACTAGCGTGTGAGCAGTTCTTC. It codes for CASSKWWDQLACEQFF.

This clone has a count of ten or more. The V and J genes are TRBV19 and TRBJ2-4, with D perhaps matching TRBD1 (6 bases). CDR3 length: 13 residues. V shed 10 bases and J shed 2 bases, with 12 bases lying between them. The V gene's germline CDR1 is LNHDA and CDR2 SQIVND (reference sequence). Here the CDR3 reads CATEDRTKNIQYF. The DNA for the CDR3 is TGTGCCACCGAGGACAGAACCAAAAACATTCAGTACTTC.

The sample holds a few counts of this clone. This chain links TRBV5-6 with TRBJ2-6; D gene ambiguous. Germline values: CDR1 SGHDT, CDR2 YYEEEE. The CDR3 has 15 residues. Trimming cost V 4 bases and J 2 bases, with 10 bases left between them. For the CDR3, the DNA is TGTGCCAGCAGCAGGCGGCACGCTGGGGCCAACGTCCTGACTTTC. Residues: CASSRRHAGANVLTF.

In this sample, this clone turned up a few times. The V call is TRBV4-1, the J call TRBJ1-4, with D unresolved. CDR1 and CDR2 from the germline V gene are MGHRA and YSYEKL. The CDR3 sequence is 17 residues long. V was shortened by 0 bases and J by 5 bases, with 16 bases between the two germline ends. CDR3 residues: CASSQDLLDRGNEKLFF. In nucleotides, the CDR3 is TGCGCCAGCAGCCAAGATCTCCTAGACCGGGGAAATGAAAAACTGTTTTTT.

This clone has only a few counts. The chain recombines TRBV7-6 with TRBJ1-3, with no clear D. Germline V gene lookup returns CDR1 SGHVS and CDR2 FNYEAQ. The CDR3 runs 14 residues. The V gene lost 1 base and the J gene lost 2 bases, with 6 bases spanning the gap. The CDR3 loop reads CASSLVQTGNTIYF. The CDR3 DNA follows: TGTGCCAGCAGCTTAGTGCAAACTGGAAACACCATATATTTT.

The sample holds a few counts of this clone. Here the CDR3 reads CASSQDREFQPQHF. CDR3 DNA: TGTGCCAGCTCACAGGACAGGGAGTTTCAGCCCCAGCATTTT. This chain joins TRBV18 and TRBJ1-5; TRBD1 matches at 8 bases. J lost 6 bases, V lost 4 bases, and 5 bases had no gene match. The CDR3 loop spans 14 amino acids. Germline CDR1 is KGHSH and CDR2 is LQKENI.

This clone turned up a few times. The rearrangement links TRBV4-3 to TRBJ1-1; D unclear. The ends were cut back, 4 bases at V and 6 bases at J, with 18 bases in the middle. This CDR3 has 15 amino acids. Germline V gives CDR1 LGHNA, CDR2 YSLEER. This CDR3 is CASSPVGSEKAEAFF. The CDR3 nucleotides are TGCGCCAGCAGCCCAGTCGGGTCAGAAAAGGCTGAAGCTTTCTTT.